This T cell receptor (beta chain) emerged from a study of blood T cell repertoires in COVID-19. Original processing notes: The authors estimated nucleated cell counts from reference gene primer amplification. The data were produced by immunoSEQ multiplex PCR, yet TCRdb's version contains in-frame clones alone and is incomplete. That table gives V, J and clone size, and the DNA gave D and trimming. The data show a few hundred thousand clones, roughly nine tenths seen once. This sequence was found in a woman aged 40-49 years who had recovered from COVID-19. The sequenced material came from peripheral blood.

CDR3 sequence reads: CASSLEGTVSPLHF. The CDR3 DNA sequence: TGTGCCAGCAGCTTAGAAGGGACTGTCTCACCCCTCCACTTT. The J gene is TRBJ1-6, the V gene TRBV7-2; D perhaps matches TRBD1 (5 bases). V lost 1 base, J lost 10 bases, and 11 bases lay in between. This CDR3 has 14 amino acids. Germline CDR1 SGHTA, CDR2 FQGNSA.